This note documents a single T cell receptor beta chain sequence. The V gene lost 4 bases and the J gene lost 6 bases, with 15 bases spanning the gap. Germline-derived CDR1 and CDR2 are SEHNR and FQNEAQ (reference sequence). The CDR3 length is 15 residues. These data originate in a study of blood T cell repertoires in COVID-19. Method: immunoSEQ multiplex PCR; TCRdb's copy keeps in-frame clones and lacks some. Among about 280,000 clones listed, 85% were seen once. The TCR was taken from a woman in her 50s who had recovered from COVID-19. Sequencing input: PBMCs or T cells enriched from blood (not recorded which). This chain links TRBV7-9 with TRBJ2-2, with a tentative D call TRBD1 (6 bases). CDR3 amino acids: CASSSGAGVAGELFF. As DNA, the CDR3 is TGTGCCAGCAGCTCAGGGGCAGGGGTGGCCGGGGAGCTGTTTTTT.